Listed below are T cell receptor beta chains from one sample, sequenced in a study of blood T cell repertoires in COVID-19. TCRdb keeps only in-frame clones here, not all; method: immunoSEQ multiplex PCR. The sample comprises about 120,000 clones, around four fifths of which are singletons, and around 8% rests with the top ten. Sequencing was carried out using peripheral blood. Receptors were obtained from a woman aged 40 to 55 with acute or convalescent COVID-19. CDR3s leave out the opening cysteine and the closing phenylalanine or tryptophan. The D gene is left open where the match is weak.

CDR3,V,D,J
ASSLGGTGGAKNIQY,TRBV11-3,TRBD1,TRBJ2-4
ASSLEGGNEKLF,TRBV5-1,.,TRBJ1-4
ASSEMANLSTDTQY,TRBV2,.,TRBJ2-3
ASTKTVQNTEAF,TRBV6-5,.,TRBJ1-1
ATSVLAGAYQF,TRBV24-1,TRBD2,TRBJ2-1
ASSKQRRGGFVFGSYNEQF,TRBV21-1,.,TRBJ2-1
ASSPRRDYGYT,TRBV18,.,TRBJ1-2
ASSLGQPTDTQY,TRBV6-5,TRBD1,TRBJ2-3
ASSSFQGRNSYNEQF,TRBV6-2/TRBV6-3,.,TRBJ2-1
ASSRGQASGTNTEAF,TRBV5-1,TRBD1,TRBJ1-1
ASSYPSGNQPQH,TRBV6-6,.,TRBJ1-5
ASSLRGIGGNTIY,TRBV2,.,TRBJ1-3
ASSLGGRGLTEAF,TRBV7-3,.,TRBJ1-1
ASKYEKGGAYEQY,TRBV6-6,.,TRBJ2-7
ASSPGLAGVEQF,TRBV7-2,TRBD2,TRBJ2-1
ASSDRPVGSSGNTIY,TRBV19,.,TRBJ1-3
ASSKWNRGGNQPQH,TRBV21-1,.,TRBJ1-5
ASSFGHAGGMNTEAF,TRBV7-8,TRBD1,TRBJ1-1
ASSQGAGDQPQH,TRBV4-1,.,TRBJ1-5
AGTGDNYGYT,TRBV30,TRBD1,TRBJ1-2
ASGLVPDRGEQY,TRBV12-5,TRBD1,TRBJ2-7
ASTHSGTGGSVGGNTIY,TRBV5-1,TRBD1,TRBJ1-3
ATSDWDRRRYNEQF,TRBV24-1,TRBD1,TRBJ2-1
ASSQTGSNTEAF,TRBV3-1/TRBV3-2,.,TRBJ1-1
ASSWDRGRNQPQH,TRBV5-5,TRBD1,TRBJ1-5
ASSPGQGGGQPQH,TRBV18,TRBD1,TRBJ1-5
ASSMVTGRDTQY,TRBV19,.,TRBJ2-3
ASGVINSGANVLT,TRBV27,.,TRBJ2-6
ASRETGYQETQY,TRBV6-6,.,TRBJ2-5
ASSPQRQVQETQY,TRBV3-1/TRBV3-2,.,TRBJ2-5
ASSSRTSGGNEQF,TRBV9,TRBD2,TRBJ2-1
ASRFFSLEAF,TRBV12-3/TRBV12-4,.,TRBJ1-1
ASRAPPRQPNNSPLH,TRBV5-1,.,TRBJ1-6
ASSQRMEGTEAF,TRBV3-1/TRBV3-2,.,TRBJ1-1
ASSKRGGGETQY,TRBV3-1/TRBV3-2,TRBD2,TRBJ2-5
ASKLRLGGEQPQH,TRBV27,TRBD1,TRBJ1-5
ASSEPRANYGYT,TRBV10-2,.,TRBJ1-2
ASSPPAGGQY,TRBV6-2/TRBV6-3,TRBD2,TRBJ2-4
ASSMGTANNSPLH,TRBV19,TRBD1,TRBJ1-6
ASSLPGGLMGEAF,TRBV7-9,TRBD1,TRBJ1-1
ASSLASGNQPQH,TRBV5-1,.,TRBJ1-5